Listed here are 10 T cell receptor beta chains from one sample, sequenced in a study of T-cell memory formation after mild COVID-19. Using its own MiXCR run on the 5' RACE reads, TCRdb lists one record per CDR3 protein. The table records more than 250,000 distinct CDR3 sequences, more than 15% of them present only once. Sequences were obtained from PBMCs or a T cell subset sorted from them (not recorded which). The receptors come from a man aged 18 to 29 who had mild COVID-19 (a few samples of this study predate the infection). Cell type and time point are not known.

In its sample, this clonotype was seen a few times. The gene calls are TRBV20-1 and TRBJ2-5, with 7 nucleotides matching TRBD2. Germline V gene data show CDR1 as DFQATT and CDR2 as SNEGSKA (reference sequence). The CDR3 covers 12 residues. With V trimmed by 3 bases and J by 4 bases, 2 bases remained unmatched. The CDR3, as DNA: TGCAGTGCTAGGACTAGCCCAGAGACCCAGTACTTC. Its translation is CSARTSPETQYF.

This chain links TRBV7-2 with TRBJ1-1, with D possibly TRBD1 on 5 matching bases. This CDR3 comprises 13 residues. Trimming removed 4 bases at V and 6 bases at J, with 12 bases between. Germline values: CDR1 SGHTA, CDR2 FQGNSA. The CDR3 nucleotides are TGTGCCAGCAGCTCGACGACAGCCCCTGAAGCTTTCTTT. Its translation is CASSSTTAPEAFF.

The chain employs TRBV20-1 and TRBJ2-1, with D perhaps TRBD1 (6 bases). The CDR3 sequence is 12 residues long. Trimming removed 3 bases from V and 10 bases from J, with 13 bases in between. Germline loops: CDR1 DFQATT, CDR2 SNEGSKA (reference sequence). In DNA, the CDR3 is TGCAGTGCTAGTGGGGGCGGCTCGGAGCAGTTCTTC. Translated: CSASGGGSEQFF.

The gene calls are TRBV14 and TRBJ2-7; D is ambiguous. The CDR3 has 16 residues. The V gene's germline CDR1 is SGHDN and CDR2 FVKESK. V shed 0 bases and J shed 0 bases, with 12 bases lying between them. CDR3 DNA sequence: TGTGCCAGCAGCCAAGAAGAGGAAAAGGGCTCCTACGAGCAGTACTTC. Translating gives CASSQEEEKGSYEQYF.

This clonotype was found a few times. V usage is TRBV29-1 and J usage is TRBJ2-3; a possible D gene is TRBD1 (6 bases). V lost 2 bases and J 2 bases, leaving 14 bases between the germline ends. Germline V gene lookup returns CDR1 SQVTM and CDR2 ANQGSEA. The CDR3 has 15 residues. As DNA, the CDR3 is TGCAGCGTTGAACAGGGGATTTCCGCCACAGATACGCAGTATTTT. Residues: CSVEQGISATDTQYF.

The rearrangement joins TRBV9 to TRBJ1-5; tentatively, D is TRBD1 (5 bases). V was shortened by 0 bases and J by 5 bases, with 9 bases between the two germline ends. There are 14 residues in the CDR3. In germline, CDR1 is SGDLS, CDR2 YYNGEE. CDR3 coding DNA: TGTGCCAGCAGCGTAGGAGGGGAAGATCAGCCCCAGCATTTT. Protein: CASSVGGEDQPQHF.

V gene TRBV20-1 combines with J gene TRBJ1-4, with D tentatively TRBD1 (5 bases). The ends were cut back, 5 bases at V and 5 bases at J, with 9 bases in the middle. The length of the CDR3 is 12 residues. CDR1 and CDR2 (germline): DFQATT, SNEGSKA (reference sequence). CDR3 in DNA: TGCAGTGCTGGGAAGGGGAATGAAAAACTGTTTTTT. Protein sequence: CSAGKGNEKLFF.

The chain employs TRBV6-5 and TRBJ1-2, with D tentatively TRBD1 (5 bases). V lost 5 bases and J 7 bases, leaving 17 bases between the germline ends. The CDR3 length is 14 residues. Germline CDR1 reads MNHEY; CDR2 reads SVGAGI. CDR3: CASSITASGSGYTF. In nucleotides, the CDR3 is TGTGCCAGCAGTATCACCGCTTCAGGGTCTGGCTACACCTTC.

This clonotype was recorded a few times. The V and J genes are TRBV20-1 and TRBJ2-3; D perhaps matches TRBD2 (5 bases). The germline gives CDR1 DFQATT, CDR2 SNEGSKA (reference sequence). The CDR3 totals 16 residues. V was trimmed by 6 bases and J by 1 base, leaving 20 bases between them. The CDR3 coding sequence is TGCAGTGCGCTCCCGGTTCTTACTAGTGGCACAGATACGCAGTATTTT. Its translation is CSALPVLTSGTDTQYF.

This sequence joins TRBV28 and TRBJ1-4; D gene uncertain. The CDR3 is made up of 13 amino acids. V lost 5 bases to trimming and J lost 12 bases, with 16 bases between them. Germline-derived CDR1 and CDR2 are MDHEN and SYDVKM. In nucleotides, the CDR3 is TGTGCCAGCAGTACTCCGGAGACCTTGGAACTGTTTTTT. This codes for CASSTPETLELFF. The whole variable domain, remainder taken from reference TRBV28 and TRBJ1-4, is DVKVTQSSRYLVKRTGEKVFLECVQDMDHENMFWYRQDPGLGLRLIYFSYDVKMKEKGDIPEGYSVSREKKERFSLILESASTNQTSMYLCASSTPETLELFFGSGTQLSVL.